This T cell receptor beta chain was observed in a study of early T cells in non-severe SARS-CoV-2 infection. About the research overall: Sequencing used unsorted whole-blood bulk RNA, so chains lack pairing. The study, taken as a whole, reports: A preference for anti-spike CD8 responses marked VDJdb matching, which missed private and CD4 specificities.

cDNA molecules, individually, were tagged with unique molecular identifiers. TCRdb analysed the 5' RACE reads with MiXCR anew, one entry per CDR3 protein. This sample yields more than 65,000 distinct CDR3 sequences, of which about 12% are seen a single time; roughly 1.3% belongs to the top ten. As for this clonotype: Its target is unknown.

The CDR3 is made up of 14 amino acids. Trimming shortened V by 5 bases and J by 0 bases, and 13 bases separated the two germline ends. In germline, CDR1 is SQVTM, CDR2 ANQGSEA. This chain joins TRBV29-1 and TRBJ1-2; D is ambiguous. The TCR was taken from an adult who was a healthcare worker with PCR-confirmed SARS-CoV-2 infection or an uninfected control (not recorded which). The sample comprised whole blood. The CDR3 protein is CSVPYDGSNYGYTF. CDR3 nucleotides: TGCAGCGTTCCCTACGACGGCTCTAACTATGGCTACACCTTC.